Listed below are T cell receptor beta chains from one sample, sequenced in a study of metastatic and nonmetastatic thyroid tumors. Via MiXCR, TCRdb re-called the PCR reads. The sample holds some 83,000 clones, around 13% seen once. Input material: tumor tissue. These receptors all stem from a female donor with papillary thyroid cancer or a benign thyroid nodule (not recorded which). Some clones in this sample may be carry-over from other donors' samples. CDR3s include the opening cysteine and the closing phenylalanine or tryptophan. The D gene is left open where the match is weak. Clone size is not always given. Where it is, it says once, few, many or a class for expanded clones.

size,V,J,D,DNA,CDR3
many,TRBV5-1,TRBJ2-3,TRBD1,TGCGCCAGCGCCGGGACAGAGACGGGAGATACGCAGTATTTT,CASAGTETGDTQYF
many,TRBV12-3/TRBV12-4,TRBJ1-2,.,TGTGCCAGCAGTTTAAGACAGGAGAGCGGTGGCTACACCTTC,CASSLRQESGGYTF
many,TRBV5-1,TRBJ2-2,.,TGCGCCAGCAGCTTGACGGACAGTCACACCGGGGAGCTGTTTTTT,CASSLTDSHTGELFF
many,TRBV11-2,TRBJ1-6,.,TGTGCCAGCAGCCAACGACAGATTAATTCACCCCTCCACTTT,CASSQRQINSPLHF
many,TRBV15,TRBJ1-5,.,TGTGCCACCAGCACAGGGGTAGGGCAGCCCCAGCATTTT,CATSTGVGQPQHF
many,TRBV20-1,TRBJ2-1,TRBD2,TGCAGTGCTACGACGGGACTAGCGGGAGGTGATGAGCAGTTCTTC,CSATTGLAGGDEQFF
many,TRBV15,TRBJ1-4,.,TGTGCCACCAGCTCTTCAGCTTCAACTAATGAAAAACTGTTTTTT,CATSSSASTNEKLFF
.,TRBV7-8,TRBJ2-1,.,TGTGCCAGCAGCCTTTACAGGTCCGATGAGCAGTTCTTC,CASSLYRSDEQFF
many,TRBV9,TRBJ2-7,.,TGTGCCAGCAGCGTAGGTAGCGACTCCTACGAGCAGTACTTC,CASSVGSDSYEQYF
many,TRBV6-1,TRBJ2-3,.,TGTGCCAGCAGTGAAGGGACAGCCAGAGATACGCAGTATTTT,CASSEGTARDTQYF
many,TRBV7-2,TRBJ2-1,TRBD2,TGTGCCAGCAGCTTAGTTTCAATAGCGGGAGGAGGGAATGAGCAGTTCTTC,CASSLVSIAGGGNEQFF
medium-sized,TRBV7-3,TRBJ2-5,.,TGTGCCAGCAGCTCGGACTCAAATCAAGAGACCCAGTACTTC,CASSSDSNQETQYF
.,TRBV28,TRBJ1-5,.,TGTGCCAGCGGTTTATCGGGACAACCAGTTTTTGGCAATCAGCCCCAGCATTTT,CASGLSGQPVFGNQPQHF
many,TRBV10-3,TRBJ2-7,TRBD2,TGTGCCATCAGTGACGTCAGTGGGGGGGGCGAGCAGTACTTC,CAISDVSGGGEQYF
.,TRBV11-2,TRBJ2-7,.,TGTGCCAGCAGCTTGGTTCTAGGGACGGACTCCTACGAGCAGTACTTC,CASSLVLGTDSYEQYF
many,TRBV6-5,TRBJ1-6,.,TGTGCCAGCAGTTACGGAGGGGTCGGGTATAATTCACCCCTCCACTTT,CASSYGGVGYNSPLHF
few,TRBV24-1,TRBJ2-4,TRBD1,TGTGCCACCAGTGATTTTCGGGACAGGTCTAAATCTCTAGCCAAAAACATTCAGTACTTC,CATSDFRDRSKSLAKNIQYF
many,TRBV6-2/TRBV6-3,TRBJ2-1,.,TGTGCCAGCACAAGGAGCTCCTACAATGAGCAGTTCTTC,CASTRSSYNEQFF
many,TRBV7-9,TRBJ2-7,TRBD1,TGTGCCAGCTCCCCGGGGGACAGGGGTCACGAGCAGTACTTC,CASSPGDRGHEQYF
many,TRBV5-6,TRBJ1-5,.,TGTGCCAGCAGCATTGGGCCTAATCAGCCCCAGCATTTT,CASSIGPNQPQHF
.,TRBV11-2,TRBJ2-1,.,TGTGCCAGCAGCTTAGAGGATGTCTACAATGAGCAGTTCTTC,CASSLEDVYNEQFF
.,TRBV20-1,TRBJ2-1,TRBD1,TGCAGTGCGGACCGGGACAGGGAACGGAATGAGCAGTTCTTC,CSADRDRERNEQFF
many,TRBV20-1,TRBJ1-2,TRBD1,TGCAGTGCTAGAAATCGGGGGACAGGGAGTTGGTATGGCTACACCTTC,CSARNRGTGSWYGYTF
many,TRBV27,TRBJ1-2,.,TGTGCCAGCAGTTTATCGAGGACCTTTGGCTACACCTTC,CASSLSRTFGYTF
many,TRBV30,TRBJ1-3,TRBD1,TGTGCCTGGGGGACCCGCTTTGGACAGGGGGCAGGAAACACCATATATTTT,CAWGTRFGQGAGNTIYF
many,TRBV20-1,TRBJ2-5,TRBD1,TGCAGTGCATGGACAGGGGGCAATGGGGAGACCCAGTACTTC,CSAWTGGNGETQYF
.,TRBV3-1,TRBJ2-6,.,TGTGCCAGCAGCCAAGTTGCTGGGGCCAACGTCCTGACTTTC,CASSQVAGANVLTF
few,TRBV18,TRBJ2-3,.,TGTGCCAGCTCACCTAAGGGGCTGGGAGATACGCAGTATTTT,CASSPKGLGDTQYF
many,TRBV6-1,TRBJ2-5,.,TGTGCCAGCAAAATGGGCTCGCCTTACCAAGAGACCCAGTACTTC,CASKMGSPYQETQYF
many,TRBV3-1,TRBJ2-3,.,TGTGCCAGCAGCCAAGGCAGAAGGGGCACAGATACGCAGTATTTT,CASSQGRRGTDTQYF
.,TRBV18,TRBJ1-5,TRBD1,TGTGCCAGCTCACCCGACAGGGTCGGGCAGCCCCAGCATTTT,CASSPDRVGQPQHF
.,TRBV11-1,TRBJ2-1,TRBD2,TGTGCCAGCAGCCCTACTAGCGGGAGATCTAGCAATGAGCAGTTCTTC,CASSPTSGRSSNEQFF
many,TRBV7-8,TRBJ2-4,.,TGTGCCAGCAGCTTAGCGGGTCCATTCAAAAACATTCAGTACTTC,CASSLAGPFKNIQYF
many,TRBV4-2,TRBJ1-6,.,TGTGCCAGCAGCCAAGAGAGGGTACACTCCAATTCACCCCTCCACTTT,CASSQERVHSNSPLHF
few,TRBV29-1,TRBJ1-4,.,TGCAGCGTTGATCGAGTCGTAGGAAAACTGTTTTTT,CSVDRVVGKLFF
many,TRBV10-3,TRBJ2-5,.,TGTGCCATCGGGGGGCGGGACAGCGGTTCTCTGGGGGAGACCCAGTACTTC,CAIGGRDSGSLGETQYF
.,TRBV24-1,TRBJ2-1,TRBD2,TGTGCCACCAGTGAGAGCGGGAGTTTCTACAATGAGCAGTTCTTC,CATSESGSFYNEQFF
.,TRBV24-1,TRBJ2-5,TRBD2,TGTGCCACCAGTGATAGGAGCGGGGGTCAAGAGACCCAGTACTTC,CATSDRSGGQETQYF
many,TRBV5-1,TRBJ1-5,TRBD1,TGCGCCAGCAGCCCCGGGACAGTTAGCAATCAGCCCCAGCATTTT,CASSPGTVSNQPQHF
many,TRBV4-1,TRBJ2-3,.,TGCGCCAGCAGCCAAGATGTTGCTAGGACCACAGATACGCAGTATTTT,CASSQDVARTTDTQYF
.,TRBV28,TRBJ2-2,TRBD1,TGTGCCAGCAGTCGGGACAGCCCGGGGACCGGGGAGCTGTTTTTT,CASSRDSPGTGELFF
many,TRBV20-1,TRBJ2-1,TRBD2,TGCAGTGCTAGTTCCTTGGGGCGGGAGGGATACAATGAGCAGTTCTTC,CSASSLGREGYNEQFF
many,TRBV14,TRBJ2-7,TRBD1,TGTGCCAGCAGCCACTCCGGGACAGGGTACGAGCAGTACTTC,CASSHSGTGYEQYF
many,TRBV27,TRBJ1-5,TRBD1,TGTGCCAGCAGCGACAGGGGGTTCCGCAATCAGCCCCAGCATTTT,CASSDRGFRNQPQHF
many,TRBV6-2/TRBV6-3,TRBJ2-1,TRBD2,TGTGCCAGCAGTTACCCACCCCCGGGCGGGAGTAATGAGCAGTTCTTC,CASSYPPPGGSNEQFF